These T cell receptor beta chains were read from a single sample in a study of T cells in localized non-small cell lung cancer. The data were produced by immunoSEQ multiplex PCR, yet TCRdb's version contains in-frame clones alone and is incomplete. This sample has some 37,000 clones, with about 90% found just once. Sequences were derived from peripheral blood, sampled before any cancer treatment. The receptors derive from a woman aged 40-69 years with stage I lung adenocarcinoma. The CDR3 runs from the conserved cysteine through the conserved F or W. Each record gives: V gene, J gene, D gene, clone size, CDR3 DNA, CDR3 protein. D genes are given only for firm matches. Size is omitted from some rows. Given values are once, few, many or a class for expanded clones.

TRBV9	TRBJ2-7	.	.	TGTGCCAGCAGCCCTGGGGGTTACGAGCAGTACTTC	CASSPGGYEQYF
TRBV18	TRBJ2-1	.	once	TGTGCCAGCTCCCCGGGCGTTAATGAGCAGTTCTTC	CASSPGVNEQFF
TRBV7-3	TRBJ2-2	.	.	TGTGCCAGCAGCTCGTTAAGGGGCACCGGGGAGCTGTTTTTT	CASSSLRGTGELFF
TRBV4-1	TRBJ2-3	TRBD1	.	TGCGCCAGCAGCCCATTCCGGGACAGGGGCACAGATACGCAGTATTTT	CASSPFRDRGTDTQYF
TRBV5-1	TRBJ2-1	TRBD2	.	TGCGCCAGCCGACCGACTAGCGGGAGATGGAATGAGCAGTTCTTC	CASRPTSGRWNEQFF
TRBV5-1	TRBJ1-4	TRBD1	.	TGCGCCAGCAGCTTGGCTGACAGGGAGGGTGAAAAACTGTTTTTT	CASSLADREGEKLFF
TRBV19	TRBJ1-2	TRBD1	once	TGTGCCAGTAGTTTCTGGACAGGCTCAACCAACTATGGCTACACCTTC	CASSFWTGSTNYGYTF
TRBV7-6	TRBJ2-3	TRBD2	.	TGTGCCAGCAGCTTACTACCTCTAGCGGGAGGGTTCGGCACGCAGTATTTT	CASSLLPLAGGFGTQYF
TRBV29-1	TRBJ1-1	TRBD1	.	TGCAGCGGAAGACACGGGACAGGGGAAGAAGCTTTCTTT	CSGRHGTGEEAFF
TRBV5-1	TRBJ2-1	.	.	TGCGCCAGCACCGACCCGGGACGGAGCGCCGGGGTGGAGCAGTTCTTC	CASTDPGRSAGVEQFF
TRBV27	TRBJ1-2	TRBD1	.	TGTGCCAGCAGCCCAGGGTTCGGACAGGGGGCCTATGGCTACACCTTC	CASSPGFGQGAYGYTF
TRBV28	TRBJ1-3	.	.	TGTGCCAGCAGCCCACACCTCTCTGGAAACACCATATATTTT	CASSPHLSGNTIYF
TRBV7-3	TRBJ1-1	.	once	TGTGCCAGCAGCTTAAACAGAAACACTGAAGCTTTCTTT	CASSLNRNTEAFF
TRBV28	TRBJ2-5	.	.	TGTGCCAGCGGGGGGGAGACCCAGTACTTC	CASGGETQYF
TRBV9	TRBJ2-2	.	.	TGTGCCAGCAGCGTAGATCCGGTACTCAACACCGGGGAGCTGTTTTTT	CASSVDPVLNTGELFF
TRBV2	TRBJ2-5	.	.	TGTGCCAGCAGTGAAGCGGCATCTCCAGGGGAAGAGACCCAGTACTTC	CASSEAASPGEETQYF
TRBV18	TRBJ2-5	.	once	TGTGCCAGCTCACCACCCACTCAAGAGACCCAGTACTTC	CASSPPTQETQYF
TRBV6-1	TRBJ1-1	.	once	TGTGCCAGCAGTGGCACGGTGATGAACACTGAAGCTTTCTTT	CASSGTVMNTEAFF
TRBV29-1	TRBJ2-2	.	few	TGCAGCGCCCTAGAGGGGCAGGGAGCGAACACCGGGGAGCTGTTTTTT	CSALEGQGANTGELFF
TRBV9	TRBJ2-5	.	.	TGTGCCAGTGGGGGTGGATACCAAGAGACCCAGTACTTC	CASGGGYQETQYF
TRBV12-5	TRBJ2-1	TRBD2	.	TGTGCTAGTGGTTTGGCGACTAGCGGGAGGTTGGGCGAGCAGTTCTTC	CASGLATSGRLGEQFF
TRBV6-6	TRBJ1-5	.	once	TGTGCCAGCAGCACCGTCAATCAGCCCCAGCATTTT	CASSTVNQPQHF
TRBV10-3	TRBJ1-3	TRBD1	.	TGTGCCATCAAACAGGGGTACTCTGGAAACACCATATATTTT	CAIKQGYSGNTIYF
TRBV30	TRBJ2-7	.	.	TGTGCCTGGAGTGTAGCGGTCGAGCAGTACTTC	CAWSVAVEQYF
TRBV7-6	TRBJ2-7	.	.	TGTGCCAGCAGCGACTACTACGAGCAGTACTTC	CASSDYYEQYF
TRBV10-3	TRBJ1-5	.	.	TGTGCCATCTCGACAGCTAGCAATCAGCCCCAGCATTTT	CAISTASNQPQHF
TRBV28	TRBJ2-1	.	.	TGTGCCAGCAGTCCCTATAGTAATGAGCAGTTCTTC	CASSPYSNEQFF
TRBV27	TRBJ1-1	TRBD1	.	TGTGCCAGCCTACCTCTCGGGACAGGCTACATGAACACTGAAGCTTTCTTT	CASLPLGTGYMNTEAFF
TRBV7-8	TRBJ1-3	.	.	TGTGCCAGCAGGTCCCACTCTGGAAACACCATATATTTT	CASRSHSGNTIYF
TRBV10-3	TRBJ1-1	.	.	TGTGCCATCAATTTTACTGAAGCTTTCTTT	CAINFTEAFF
TRBV28	TRBJ2-3	TRBD2	.	TGTGCCAGCAGTTTAGTCGGCGGGAGGGCCGCAGATACGCAGTATTTT	CASSLVGGRAADTQYF
TRBV28	TRBJ2-7	TRBD2	.	TGTGCCAGCAGCCCCGCCACTAGCGGGAGCCCCTACGAGCAGTACTTC	CASSPATSGSPYEQYF
TRBV9	TRBJ2-3	.	.	TGTGCCAGCAGCTCGGGGACTGCAGATACGCAGTATTTT	CASSSGTADTQYF
TRBV19	TRBJ2-1	.	.	TGTGCCAGTAGTATAGGGGGGTACGGTCACAATGAGCAGTTCTTC	CASSIGGYGHNEQFF
TRBV29-1	TRBJ1-4	.	.	TGCAGCGTTTCGTCGGACACCAGGGATGAAAAACTGTTTTTT	CSVSSDTRDEKLFF
TRBV11-2	TRBJ1-2	.	.	TGTGCCAGCAGTAGCCAGGACACCGGCTACACCTTC	CASSSQDTGYTF
TRBV2	TRBJ2-1	.	.	TGTGCCAGCAGTCTGGACACTTACAATGAGCAGTTCTTC	CASSLDTYNEQFF
TRBV21-1	TRBJ2-7	.	.	TGTGCCAGCAGCAAAGAAGGGGGACAGGGACGGTGGCAGTACTTC	CASSKEGGQGRWQYF
TRBV9	TRBJ2-2	.	.	TGTGCCAGCAGCCCCCGGTCGGTCAACACCGGGGAGCTGTTTTTT	CASSPRSVNTGELFF
TRBV28	TRBJ2-1	.	.	TGTGCCAGCAGGCAGACTGGGACTGAGCAGTTCTTC	CASRQTGTEQFF
TRBV9	TRBJ2-5	.	.	TGTGCCAGCAGCTTCCAGGGTGTACAAGAGACCCAGTACTTC	CASSFQGVQETQYF
TRBV28	TRBJ2-7	.	.	TGTGCCAGCGTGGAGTGGGATCGTCCTTACTTC	CASVEWDRPYF
TRBV21-1	TRBJ2-5	.	.	TGTGCCAGCAGCAACTCCCGCAGGGTTTTAAGGTACTTC	CASSNSRRVLRYF
TRBV7-8	TRBJ2-7	.	.	TGTGCCAGCAGCTCGCCTCCGGGCCGAGGGTACTCCTACGAGCAGTACTTC	CASSSPPGRGYSYEQYF
TRBV7-6	TRBJ2-4	TRBD1	.	TGTGCCAGCAGCCAGGGGGACAGTGCCAAAAACATTCAGTACTTC	CASSQGDSAKNIQYF
TRBV28	TRBJ1-5	.	.	TGTGCCAGCAGTTTCCGCCAGAGGGGGTCCAATCAGCCCCAGCATTTT	CASSFRQRGSNQPQHF
TRBV12-5	TRBJ1-3	.	.	TGTGCTAGTGGTTTGGTACACTCTGGAAACACCATATATTTT	CASGLVHSGNTIYF
TRBV5-4	TRBJ2-7	TRBD1	.	TGTGCCAGCAGCAAACCAGGGGGCTCCTTCTACGAGCAGTACTTC	CASSKPGGSFYEQYF
TRBV5-1	TRBJ2-5	.	.	TGCGCCAGCAGCCCCAGGTTAGAAGGAGAGACCCAGTACTTC	CASSPRLEGETQYF
TRBV7-9	TRBJ2-7	TRBD2	.	TGTGCCAGCAGCTTAGTTGCTAGCGGGCCTTACGAGCAGTACTTC	CASSLVASGPYEQYF
TRBV19	TRBJ2-7	.	.	TGTGCCAGTAGTATCACGGCTAGGCACTCCTACGAGCAGTACTTC	CASSITARHSYEQYF
TRBV9	TRBJ2-1	TRBD2	once	TGTGCCAGTACTAGCGGGGGTTACAATGAGCAGTTCTTC	CASTSGGYNEQFF
TRBV5-6	TRBJ1-5	TRBD1	.	TGTGCCAGCAGCTTGGGGCAGGGGGTCCAGCCCCAGCATTTT	CASSLGQGVQPQHF